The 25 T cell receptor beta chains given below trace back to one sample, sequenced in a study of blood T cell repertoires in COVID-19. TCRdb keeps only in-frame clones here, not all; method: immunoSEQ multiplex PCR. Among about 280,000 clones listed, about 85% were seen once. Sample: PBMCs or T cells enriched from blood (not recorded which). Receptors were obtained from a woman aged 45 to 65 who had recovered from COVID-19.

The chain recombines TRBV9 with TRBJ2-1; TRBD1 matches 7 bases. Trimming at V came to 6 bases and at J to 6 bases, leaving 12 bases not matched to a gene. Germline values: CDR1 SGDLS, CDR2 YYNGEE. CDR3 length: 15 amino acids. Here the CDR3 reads CASNLQGKIGNEQFF. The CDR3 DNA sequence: TGTGCCAGCAACCTACAGGGGAAGATCGGCAATGAGCAGTTCTTC.

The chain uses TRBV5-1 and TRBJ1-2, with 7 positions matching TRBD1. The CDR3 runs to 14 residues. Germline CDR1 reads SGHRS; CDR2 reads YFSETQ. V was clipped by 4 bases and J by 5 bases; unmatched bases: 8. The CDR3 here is CASSPVGGEYGYTF. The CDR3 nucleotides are TGCGCCAGCAGCCCCGTAGGGGGCGAATATGGCTACACCTTC.

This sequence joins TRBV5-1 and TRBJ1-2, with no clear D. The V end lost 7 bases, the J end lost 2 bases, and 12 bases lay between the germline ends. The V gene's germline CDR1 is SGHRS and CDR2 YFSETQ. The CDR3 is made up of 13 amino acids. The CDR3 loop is CASGNPGNYGYTF. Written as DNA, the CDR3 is TGCGCCAGCGGCAACCCGGGGAACTATGGCTACACCTTC. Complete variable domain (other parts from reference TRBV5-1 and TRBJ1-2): KAGVTQTPRYLIKTRGQQVTLSCSPISGHRSVSWYQQTPGQGLQFLFEYFSETQRNKGNFPGRFSGRQFSNSRSEMNVSTLELGDSALYLCASGNPGNYGYTFGSGTRLTVV.

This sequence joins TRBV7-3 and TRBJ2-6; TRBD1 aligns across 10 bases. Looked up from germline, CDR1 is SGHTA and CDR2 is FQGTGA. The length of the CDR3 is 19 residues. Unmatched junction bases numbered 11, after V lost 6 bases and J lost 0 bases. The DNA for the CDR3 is TGTGCCAGCAGACGGATGGGGACAGGGGTACCCTCTGGGGCCAACGTCCTGACTTTC. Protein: CASRRMGTGVPSGANVLTF.

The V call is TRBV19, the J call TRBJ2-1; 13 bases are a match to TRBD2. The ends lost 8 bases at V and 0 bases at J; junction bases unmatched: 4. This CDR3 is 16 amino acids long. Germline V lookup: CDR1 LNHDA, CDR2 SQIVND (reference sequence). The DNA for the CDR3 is TGTGCCAGTTTCACTAGCGGGAGGGCCTCCTACAATGAGCAGTTCTTC. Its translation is CASFTSGRASYNEQFF.

CDR3 DNA sequence: TGCGCCAGCAGCCCACAGGGGACCCTGAACACTGAAGCTTTCTTT. This gives the protein CASSPQGTLNTEAFF. The rearrangement joins TRBV4-1 to TRBJ1-1; TRBD1 matches at 7 bases. The J segment lost 0 bases and the V segment lost 4 bases, leaving 5 bases of the junction unmatched. The V gene's germline CDR1 is MGHRA and CDR2 YSYEKL. CDR3 size: 15 residues.

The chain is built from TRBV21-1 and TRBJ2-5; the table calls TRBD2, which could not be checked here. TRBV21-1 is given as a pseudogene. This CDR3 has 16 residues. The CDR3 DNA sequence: TGTGCCAGCAGCAAAGGGCCTAGCGGGAGCGGGGAGACCCAGTACTTC. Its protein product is CASSKGPSGSGETQYF.

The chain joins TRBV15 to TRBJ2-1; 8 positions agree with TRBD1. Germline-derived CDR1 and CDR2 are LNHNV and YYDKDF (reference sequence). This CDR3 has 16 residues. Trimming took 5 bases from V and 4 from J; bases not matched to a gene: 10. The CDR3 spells CATSVGTGTGYNEQFF. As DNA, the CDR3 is TGTGCCACCAGCGTCGGGACCGGGACAGGATACAATGAGCAGTTCTTC.

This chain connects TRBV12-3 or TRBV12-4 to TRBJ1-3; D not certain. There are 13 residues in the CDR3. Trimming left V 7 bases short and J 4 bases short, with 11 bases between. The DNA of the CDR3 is TGTGCCAGCACCCCCCGCGAGGGAAACACCATATATTTT. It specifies CASTPREGNTIYF.

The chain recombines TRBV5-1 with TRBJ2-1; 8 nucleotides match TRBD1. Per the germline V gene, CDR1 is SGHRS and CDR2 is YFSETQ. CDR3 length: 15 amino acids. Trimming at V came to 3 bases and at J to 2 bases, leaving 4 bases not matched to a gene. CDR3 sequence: CASSSGQVPYNEQFF. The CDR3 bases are TGCGCCAGCAGCTCGGGACAGGTCCCCTACAATGAGCAGTTCTTC.

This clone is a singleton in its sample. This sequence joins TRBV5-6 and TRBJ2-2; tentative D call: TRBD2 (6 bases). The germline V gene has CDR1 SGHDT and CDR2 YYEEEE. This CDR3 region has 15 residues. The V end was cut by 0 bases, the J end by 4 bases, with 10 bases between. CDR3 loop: CASSLVRGATGELFF. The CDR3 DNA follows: TGTGCCAGCAGCTTGGTTCGCGGGGCCACCGGGGAGCTGTTTTTT.

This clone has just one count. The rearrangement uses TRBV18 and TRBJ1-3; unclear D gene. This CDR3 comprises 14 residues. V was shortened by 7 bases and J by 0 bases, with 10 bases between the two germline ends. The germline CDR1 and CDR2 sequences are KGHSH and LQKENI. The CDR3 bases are TGTGCCAGCTACACGGACTTCTCTGGAAACACCATATATTTT. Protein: CASYTDFSGNTIYF.

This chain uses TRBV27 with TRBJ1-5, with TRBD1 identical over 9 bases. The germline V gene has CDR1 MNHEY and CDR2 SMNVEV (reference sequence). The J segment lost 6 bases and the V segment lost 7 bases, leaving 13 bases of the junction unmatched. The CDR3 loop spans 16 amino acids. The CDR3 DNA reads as TGTGCCAGCATAAAGGAACACAGGGGGCTAAGTCAGCCCCAGCATTTT. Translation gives CASIKEHRGLSQPQHF.

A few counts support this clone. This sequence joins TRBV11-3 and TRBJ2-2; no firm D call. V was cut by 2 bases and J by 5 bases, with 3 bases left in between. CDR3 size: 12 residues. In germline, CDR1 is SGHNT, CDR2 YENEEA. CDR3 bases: TGTGCCAGCAGCTTACATACCGGGGAGCTGTTTTTT. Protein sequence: CASSLHTGELFF.

The CDR3 DNA sequence: TGTGCCAGCAGCCTTTCGTCGGAGGGGGCGAAGTCTGGAAACACCATATATTTT. Protein: CASSLSSEGAKSGNTIYF. This rearrangement joins TRBV21-1 to TRBJ1-3; the table's D call of TRBD1 was not tested on the DNA. TRBV21-1 corresponds to a pseudogene. The CDR3 loop spans 18 amino acids.

The CDR3 loop is CASTPGQGREGTEAFF. CDR3 sequence (DNA): TGTGCCAGCACTCCGGGACAGGGGAGAGAGGGCACTGAAGCTTTCTTT. This chain links TRBV7-9 with TRBJ1-1; TRBD1 matches 10 bases. The V segment lost 7 bases and the J segment 4 bases; nucleotides outside the gene matches: 12. This CDR3 is 16 amino acids long. From germline, CDR1 is SEHNR and CDR2 FQNEAQ (reference sequence).

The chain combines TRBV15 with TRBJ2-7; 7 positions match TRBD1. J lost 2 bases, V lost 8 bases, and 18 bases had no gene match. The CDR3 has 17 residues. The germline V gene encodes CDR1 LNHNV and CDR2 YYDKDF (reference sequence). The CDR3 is CATGTLIVTGKTYEQYF. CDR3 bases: TGTGCCACCGGCACCCTGATCGTGACAGGGAAGACCTACGAGCAGTACTTC.

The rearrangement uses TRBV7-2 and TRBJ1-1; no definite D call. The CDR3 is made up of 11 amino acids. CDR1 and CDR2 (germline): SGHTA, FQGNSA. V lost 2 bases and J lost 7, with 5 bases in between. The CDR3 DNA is TGTGCCAGCAGCTTATACGGTGAAGCTTTCTTT. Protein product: CASSLYGEAFF.

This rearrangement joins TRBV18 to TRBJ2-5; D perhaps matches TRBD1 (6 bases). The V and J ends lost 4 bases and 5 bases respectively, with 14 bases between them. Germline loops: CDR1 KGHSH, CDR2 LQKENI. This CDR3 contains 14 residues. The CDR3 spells CASSRGPQGETQYF. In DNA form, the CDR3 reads TGTGCCAGCTCACGTGGGCCGCAGGGGGAGACCCAGTACTTC.

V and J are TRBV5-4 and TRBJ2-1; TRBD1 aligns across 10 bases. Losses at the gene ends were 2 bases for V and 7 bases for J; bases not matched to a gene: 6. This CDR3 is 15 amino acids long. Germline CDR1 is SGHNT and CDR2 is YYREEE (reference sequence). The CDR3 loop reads CASSLRDRGGNEQFF. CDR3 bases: TGTGCCAGCAGCTTAAGGGACAGGGGTGGGAATGAGCAGTTCTTC. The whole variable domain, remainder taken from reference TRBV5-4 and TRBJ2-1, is ETGVTQSPTHLIKTRGQQVTLRCSSQSGHNTVSWYQQALGQGPQFIFQYYREEENGRGNFPPRFSGLQFPNYSSELNVNALELDDSALYLCASSLRDRGGNEQFFGPGTRLTVL.

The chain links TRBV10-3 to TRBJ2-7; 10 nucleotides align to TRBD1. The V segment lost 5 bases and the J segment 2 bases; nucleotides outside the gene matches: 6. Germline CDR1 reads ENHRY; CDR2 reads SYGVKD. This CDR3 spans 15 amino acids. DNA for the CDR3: TGTGCCATCAGTACTCGGGGACAGGGGACCTACGAGCAGTACTTC. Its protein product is CAISTRGQGTYEQYF.

CDR3 in amino acids: CASSHIFAQGRAFF. In DNA form, the CDR3 reads TGTGCCAGCAGCCACATTTTCGCGCAGGGTCGAGCTTTCTTT. This chain uses TRBV3-1 (or the pseudogene TRBV3-2) with TRBJ1-1; D is possibly TRBD1 (5 bases). The germline V gene encodes CDR1 LGHDT and CDR2 YNNKEL (reference sequence). The CDR3 extends over 14 amino acids. Trimming removed 3 bases at V and 10 bases at J, with 18 bases between.

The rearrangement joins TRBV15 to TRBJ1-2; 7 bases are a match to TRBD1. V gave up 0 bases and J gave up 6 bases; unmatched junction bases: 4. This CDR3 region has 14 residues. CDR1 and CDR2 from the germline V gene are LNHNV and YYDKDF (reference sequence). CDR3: CATSREAGGNGYTF. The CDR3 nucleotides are TGTGCCACCAGCAGAGAGGCAGGGGGTAATGGCTACACCTTC.

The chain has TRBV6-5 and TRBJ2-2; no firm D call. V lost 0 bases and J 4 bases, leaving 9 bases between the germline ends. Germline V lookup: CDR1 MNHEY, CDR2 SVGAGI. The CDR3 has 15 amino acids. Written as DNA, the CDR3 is TGTGCCAGCAGTTACTCGATCCCAGTCACCGGGGAGCTGTTTTTT. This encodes CASSYSIPVTGELFF.

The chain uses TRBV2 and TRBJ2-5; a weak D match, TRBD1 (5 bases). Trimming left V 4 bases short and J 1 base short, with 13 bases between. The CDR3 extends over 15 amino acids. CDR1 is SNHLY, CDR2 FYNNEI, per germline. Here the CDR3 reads CASSVDRQPQETQYF. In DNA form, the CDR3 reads TGTGCCAGCAGTGTCGACAGACAACCCCAAGAGACCCAGTACTTC.